The source of this T cell receptor (beta chain) is a study of CD8 T cells in ankylosing spondylitis (dated by TCRdb to the late 2010s). Background for the entire study: The study profiled T cell receptor beta repertoires in healthy donors and ankylosing spondylitis patients to find disease-linked TCR variants. Samples of peripheral blood were taken, and for ankylosing spondylitis patients, synovial fluid was collected as well. The whole study cohort included over 85 healthy donors and 20 to 30 ankylosing spondylitis patients. Summary of the overall study and its limitations: The disease-linked clones were reported as significantly enriched in matched synovial fluid samples from ankylosing spondylitis patients. Some TCR beta motif variants had previously been reported in synovial fluid and blood of reactive arthritis patients, which suggested common disease-initiation mechanisms. The disease-linked clones had a CD8+ phenotype and were found at relatively low frequencies in peripheral blood. Blood from ankylosing spondylitis patients appeared to be characterized by a TCR beta motif made up of several highly homologous amino acid variants.

Remarks on this clonotype: Its binding antigen is unknown. No per-base quality is available; no much larger clone lies one base away.

TCRdb lists the instrument as Illumina HiSeq 2500. TCR beta libraries were prepared by quantitative 5'-RACE with molecular barcodes. In the original analysis: Disease-linked TCR variants were identified with a new computational method built on a probabilistic model of VDJ rearrangement. The public reads were reanalyzed by TCRdb: fastp trimming at Q25, MiXCR alignment, in-frame beta chains only. Entries that share a CDR3 protein sequence are merged under the most common genes and DNA. TCRdb, not the authors, supplied the V and J calls. For this sample the table gives about 480,000 distinct CDR3 sequences, of which 17% were detected only once. The ten largest account for 1% of the sample. Sequences LGHDT (CDR1) and YNNKEL (CDR2) are obtained from the germline V gene (reference sequence). There are 14 amino acids in the CDR3, from cysteine to phenylalanine inclusive. Solely the CDR3 DNA is kept, with 42 bases framed from the first base. V is shortened by 0 bases, J by 11 bases, and the region joining them spans 11 bases.

The receptor was isolated from a male donor with ankylosing spondylitis. The V and J segments used are TRBV3-1 and TRBJ1-6, with no confident D gene call. Sequencing used blood, either unsorted or a sorted T cell fraction (not recorded which). The DNA sequence reads TGTGCCAGCAGCCAAGAGGGAGGGAGGCCACCCCTCCACTTT. Its protein is CASSQEGGRPPLHF.